This T cell receptor beta chain was sequenced for a study of cytomegalovirus exposure and HLA in healthy donors. The donors were part of the roughly 110-subject validation cohort, which stood apart from the approximately 700-subject first cohort. TCRdb's copy holds only in-frame clones and misses some; the assay was immunoSEQ multiplex PCR. The sample has 200,000 or so clones; 75% to 90% are singletons. Note on this clone: Its specificity is unknown.

Findings and caveats of the study: About 180 TCR beta chains were listed as cytomegalovirus-associated. Specific recognition of CMV antigens was confirmed in vitro for a few chains (all CMV-associated). Whilst most TCR sequences proved rare, a subset of public TCRs occurred across many donors.

Trimming removed 1 base from V and 3 bases from J; junction bases left unmatched: 3. Germline-derived CDR1 and CDR2 are SGHDN and FVKESK. The CDR3 loop spans 15 amino acids. This receptor was obtained from a man aged 18 to 30 in good health and CMV-seropositive. The sample consisted of PBMCs. The rearrangement uses TRBV14 and TRBJ1-1; TRBD1 agrees at 9 bases. The CDR3 DNA follows: TGTGCCAGCAGCCAAGCGACAGGGGGTTACACTGAAGCTTTCTTT. This encodes CASSQATGGYTEAFF.